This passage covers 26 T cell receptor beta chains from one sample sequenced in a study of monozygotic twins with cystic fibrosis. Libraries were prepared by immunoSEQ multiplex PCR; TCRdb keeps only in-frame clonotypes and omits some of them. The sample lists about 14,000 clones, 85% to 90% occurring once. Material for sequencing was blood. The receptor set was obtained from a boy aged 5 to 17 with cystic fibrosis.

The chain's CDR3 is CASSPPGEYTGELFF. The DNA for the CDR3 is TGTGCCAGCAGCCCCCCGGGGGAGTATACCGGGGAGCTGTTTTTT. The rearrangement joins TRBV9 to TRBJ2-2; a possible D gene is TRBD2 (6 bases). Between the trimmed V and J ends, which lost 4 bases and 5 bases, there was a span of 15 bases. Germline CDR1 is SGDLS and CDR2 is YYNGEE. The CDR3 is made up of 15 amino acids. Drawing the rest from reference TRBV9 and TRBJ2-2, the complete variable domain is DSGVTQTPKHLITATGQRVTLRCSPRSGDLSVYWYQQSLDQGLQFLIQYYNGEERAKGNILERFSAQQFPDLHSELNLSSLELGDSALYFCASSPPGEYTGELFFGEGSRLTVL.

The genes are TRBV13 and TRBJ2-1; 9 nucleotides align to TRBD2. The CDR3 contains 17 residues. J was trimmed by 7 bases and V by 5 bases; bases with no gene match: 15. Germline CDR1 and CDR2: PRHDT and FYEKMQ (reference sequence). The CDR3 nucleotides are TGTGCCAGCAGCACGGACTGGGGTAGCGGGGGTCCAAATGAGCAGTTCTTC. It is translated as CASSTDWGSGGPNEQFF. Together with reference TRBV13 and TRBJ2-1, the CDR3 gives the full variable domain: AAGVIQSPRHLIKEKRETATLKCYPIPRHDTVYWYQQGPGQDPQFLISFYEKMQSDKGSIPDRFSAQQFSDYHSELNMSSLELGDSALYFCASSTDWGSGGPNEQFFGPGTRLTVL.

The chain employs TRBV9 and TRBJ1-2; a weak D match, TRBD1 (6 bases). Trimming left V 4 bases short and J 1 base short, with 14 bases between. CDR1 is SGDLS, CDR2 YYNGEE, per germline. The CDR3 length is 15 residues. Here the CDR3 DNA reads TGTGCCAGCAGCCCAGAGGGACAACTTAACTATGGCTACACCTTC. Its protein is CASSPEGQLNYGYTF.

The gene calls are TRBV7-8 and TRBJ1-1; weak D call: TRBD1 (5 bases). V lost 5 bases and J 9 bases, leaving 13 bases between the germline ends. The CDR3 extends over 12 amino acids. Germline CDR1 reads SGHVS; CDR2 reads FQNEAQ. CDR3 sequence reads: CASSPRGNKAFF. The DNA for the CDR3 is TGTGCCAGCAGCCCGAGGGGAAATAAAGCTTTCTTT.

CDR3 coding DNA: TGTGCCAGCAGCAAAGAGAGGGGACAGGGCGTAATTAACACTGAAGCTTTCTTT. Its translation is CASSKERGQGVINTEAFF. The V call is TRBV21-1, the J call TRBJ1-1; the table names TRBD1, a call not compared with the DNA. TRBV21-1 is labeled a pseudogene. This CDR3 has 18 residues.

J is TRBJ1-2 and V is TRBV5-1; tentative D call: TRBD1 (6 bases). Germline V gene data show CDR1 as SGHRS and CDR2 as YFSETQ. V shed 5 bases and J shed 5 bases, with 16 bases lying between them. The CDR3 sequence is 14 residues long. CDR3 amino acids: CASRPELGAYGYTF. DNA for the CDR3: TGCGCCAGCAGACCAGAATTGGGGGCGTATGGCTACACCTTC.

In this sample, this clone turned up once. CDR3 residues: CASSYSVEGYGYTF. CDR3 sequence (DNA): TGTGCCAGCAGTTACTCGGTGGAGGGCTATGGCTACACCTTC. V usage is TRBV6-6 and J usage is TRBJ1-2; no reliable D call. In germline, CDR1 is MNHNY, CDR2 SVGAGI (reference sequence). The length of the CDR3 is 14 residues. V lost 0 bases and J lost 4, with 9 bases in between.

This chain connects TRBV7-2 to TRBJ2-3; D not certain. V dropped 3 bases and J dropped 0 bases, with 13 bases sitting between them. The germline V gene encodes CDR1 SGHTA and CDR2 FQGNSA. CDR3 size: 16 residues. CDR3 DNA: TGTGCCAGCAGCTTCGGTTTGTGGGAAAGCACAGATACGCAGTATTTT. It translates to CASSFGLWESTDTQYF.

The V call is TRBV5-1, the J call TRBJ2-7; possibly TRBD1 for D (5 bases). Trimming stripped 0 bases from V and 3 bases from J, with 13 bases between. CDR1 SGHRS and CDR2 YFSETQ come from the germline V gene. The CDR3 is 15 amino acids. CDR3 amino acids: CASSLDSGLNYEQYF. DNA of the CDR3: TGCGCCAGCAGCTTGGACTCAGGGCTCAACTACGAGCAGTACTTC. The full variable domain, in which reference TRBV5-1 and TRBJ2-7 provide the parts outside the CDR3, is KAGVTQTPRYLIKTRGQQVTLSCSPISGHRSVSWYQQTPGQGLQFLFEYFSETQRNKGNFPGRFSGRQFSNSRSEMNVSTLELGDSALYLCASSLDSGLNYEQYFGPGTRLTVT.

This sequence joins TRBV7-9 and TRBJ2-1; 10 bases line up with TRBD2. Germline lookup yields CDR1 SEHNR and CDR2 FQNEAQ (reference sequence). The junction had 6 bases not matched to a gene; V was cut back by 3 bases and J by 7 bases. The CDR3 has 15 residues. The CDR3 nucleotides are TGTGCCAGCAGCTTTTTAGCGGGAGGTATGAATGAGCAGTTCTTC. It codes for CASSFLAGGMNEQFF.

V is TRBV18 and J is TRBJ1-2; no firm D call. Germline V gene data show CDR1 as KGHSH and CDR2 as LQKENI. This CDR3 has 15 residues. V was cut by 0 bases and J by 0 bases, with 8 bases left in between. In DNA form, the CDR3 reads TGTGCCAGCTCACCACCAGGGCTGACTAACTATGGCTACACCTTC. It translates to CASSPPGLTNYGYTF. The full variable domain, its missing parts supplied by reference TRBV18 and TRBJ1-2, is NAGVMQNPRHLVRRRGQEARLRCSPMKGHSHVYWYRQLPEEGLKFMVYLQKENIIDESGMPKERFSAEFPKEGPSILRIQQVVRGDSAAYFCASSPPGLTNYGYTFGSGTRLTVV.

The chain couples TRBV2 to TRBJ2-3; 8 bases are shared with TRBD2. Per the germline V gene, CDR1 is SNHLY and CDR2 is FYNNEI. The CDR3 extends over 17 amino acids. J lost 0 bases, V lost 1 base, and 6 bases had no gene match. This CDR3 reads CASSEDGTSPSTDTQYF. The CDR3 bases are TGTGCCAGCAGTGAAGACGGGACTAGTCCTAGCACAGATACGCAGTATTTT.

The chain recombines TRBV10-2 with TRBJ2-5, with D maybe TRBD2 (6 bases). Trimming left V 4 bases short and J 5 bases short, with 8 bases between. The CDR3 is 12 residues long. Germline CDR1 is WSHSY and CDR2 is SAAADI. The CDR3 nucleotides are TGCGCCAGCAGTGCACTAGCCGAGACCCAGTACTTC. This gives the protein CASSALAETQYF.

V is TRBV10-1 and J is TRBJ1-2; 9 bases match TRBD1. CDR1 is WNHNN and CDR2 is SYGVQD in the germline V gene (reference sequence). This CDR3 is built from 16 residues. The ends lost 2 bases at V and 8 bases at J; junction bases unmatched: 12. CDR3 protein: CASSEPGQGMRGGYTF. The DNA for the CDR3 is TGCGCCAGCAGTGAGCCGGGACAGGGTATGCGAGGAGGCTACACCTTC.

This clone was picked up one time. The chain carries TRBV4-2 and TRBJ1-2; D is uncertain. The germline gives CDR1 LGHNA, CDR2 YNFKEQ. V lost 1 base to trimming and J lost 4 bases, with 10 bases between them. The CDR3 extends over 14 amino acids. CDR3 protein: CASSQGVLLYGYTF. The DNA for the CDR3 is TGTGCCAGCAGCCAAGGGGTTCTTCTCTATGGCTACACCTTC.

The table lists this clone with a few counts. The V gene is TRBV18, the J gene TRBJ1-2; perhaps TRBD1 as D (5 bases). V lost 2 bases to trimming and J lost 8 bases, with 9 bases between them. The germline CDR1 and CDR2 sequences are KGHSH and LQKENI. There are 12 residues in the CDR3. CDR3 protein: CASSPDRLGYTF. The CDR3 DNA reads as TGTGCCAGCTCACCAGACAGACTGGGCTACACCTTC.

The DNA of the CDR3 is TGTGCCTGGAGTCCAGGACCTGCCCAAAATGAAAAACTGTTTTTT. Translated: CAWSPGPAQNEKLFF. J is TRBJ1-4 and V is TRBV30; D is unresolved. Trimming removed 2 bases at V and 5 bases at J, with 15 bases between. The germline V gene encodes CDR1 GTSNPN and CDR2 SVGIG (reference sequence). The CDR3 length is 15 residues.

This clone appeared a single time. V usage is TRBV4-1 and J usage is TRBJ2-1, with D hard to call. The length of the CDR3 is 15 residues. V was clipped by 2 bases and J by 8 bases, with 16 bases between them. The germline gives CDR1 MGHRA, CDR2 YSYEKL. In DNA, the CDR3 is TGCGCCAGCAGCCAAAATCAAGGTTCTCTAGATGAGCAGTTCTTC. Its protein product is CASSQNQGSLDEQFF.

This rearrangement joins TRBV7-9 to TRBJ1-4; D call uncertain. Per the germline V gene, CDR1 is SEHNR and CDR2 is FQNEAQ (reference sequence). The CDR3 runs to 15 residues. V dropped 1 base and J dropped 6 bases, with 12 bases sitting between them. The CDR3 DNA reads TGTGCCAGCAGCTTAGGTACAGTGAGGCATGAAAAACTGTTTTTT. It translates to CASSLGTVRHEKLFF.

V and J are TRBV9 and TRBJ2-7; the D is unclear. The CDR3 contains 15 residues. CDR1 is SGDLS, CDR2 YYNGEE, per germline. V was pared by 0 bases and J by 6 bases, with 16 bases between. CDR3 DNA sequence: TGTGCCAGCAGCGTAGAAATGGTGAATCTTGGCGAGCAGTACTTC. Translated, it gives CASSVEMVNLGEQYF.

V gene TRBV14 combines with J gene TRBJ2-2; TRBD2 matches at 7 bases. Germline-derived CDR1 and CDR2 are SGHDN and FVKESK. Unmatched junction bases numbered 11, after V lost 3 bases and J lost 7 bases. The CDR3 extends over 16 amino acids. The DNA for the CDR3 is TGTGCCAGCAGCCACCGGCCGCGCCGGGAGGTCGGGGAGCTGTTTTTT. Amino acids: CASSHRPRREVGELFF.

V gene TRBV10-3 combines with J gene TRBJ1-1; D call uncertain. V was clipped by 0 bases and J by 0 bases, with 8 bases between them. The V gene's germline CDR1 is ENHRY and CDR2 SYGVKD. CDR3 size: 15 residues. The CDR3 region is CAISESGQLNTEAFF. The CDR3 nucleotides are TGTGCCATCAGTGAGTCGGGTCAGCTGAACACTGAAGCTTTCTTT.

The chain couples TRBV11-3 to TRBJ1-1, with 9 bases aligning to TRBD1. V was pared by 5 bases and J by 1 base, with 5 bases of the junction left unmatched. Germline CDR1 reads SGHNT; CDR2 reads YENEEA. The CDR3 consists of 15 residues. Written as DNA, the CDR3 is TGTGCCAGCAGCATACAGGGGGCTCCGAACACTGAAGCTTTCTTT. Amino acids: CASSIQGAPNTEAFF.

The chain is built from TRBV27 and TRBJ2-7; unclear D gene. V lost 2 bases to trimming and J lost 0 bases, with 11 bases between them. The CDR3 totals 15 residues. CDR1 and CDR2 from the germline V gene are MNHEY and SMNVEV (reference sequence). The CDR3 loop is CASSLGRWSSYEQYF. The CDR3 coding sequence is TGTGCCAGCAGTTTAGGACGGTGGAGCTCCTACGAGCAGTACTTC.

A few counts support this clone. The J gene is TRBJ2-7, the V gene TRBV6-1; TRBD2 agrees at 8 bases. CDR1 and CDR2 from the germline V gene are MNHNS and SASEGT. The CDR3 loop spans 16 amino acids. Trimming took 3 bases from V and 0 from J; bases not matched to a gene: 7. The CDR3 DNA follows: TGTGCCAGCAGTGAGCGGGGGGTACCGAGCTCCTACGAGCAGTACTTC. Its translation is CASSERGVPSSYEQYF.

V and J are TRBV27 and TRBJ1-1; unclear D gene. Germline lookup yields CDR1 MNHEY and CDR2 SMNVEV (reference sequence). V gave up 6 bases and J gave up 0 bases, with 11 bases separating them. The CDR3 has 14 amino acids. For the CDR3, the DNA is TGTGCCAGCAGACCTGCCTTGGTGAACACTGAAGCTTTCTTT. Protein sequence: CASRPALVNTEAFF.